A single sample is the source of the 4 T cell receptor beta chains below, sequenced in a study of blood T cell repertoires in COVID-19. The table came from immunoSEQ multiplex PCR; TCRdb's copy has only in-frame clones and leaves some out. Of approximately 200,000 clones listed, approximately 79% were seen once; the top ten hold under 15%. Sequencing was carried out using peripheral blood. Receptors originate from a woman aged 45-65 years with acute or convalescent COVID-19.

The genes are TRBV6-5 and TRBJ1-2, with D possibly matching TRBD1 (6 bases). V lost 6 bases and J lost 0, with 14 bases in between. CDR1 MNHEY and CDR2 SVGAGI come from the germline V gene. The CDR3 has 15 residues. The DNA of the CDR3 is TGTGCCAGCAGCCCGACAGGACTCTCTAACTATGGCTACACCTTC. Translation: CASSPTGLSNYGYTF.

Only one count was recorded for this clone. The CDR3 DNA reads as TGTGCCTGGGAGAGACAGGGAATCAATGAGCAGTTCTTC. It yields the protein CAWERQGINEQFF. The V call is TRBV30, the J call TRBJ2-1; 7 bases are a match to TRBD1. The germline CDR1 and CDR2 sequences are GTSNPN and SVGIG (reference sequence). V dropped 5 bases and J dropped 6; count of bases not matched to a gene: 7. This CDR3 region has 13 residues.

The chain employs TRBV28 and TRBJ1-2; a possible D gene is TRBD1 (6 bases). The CDR3 consists of 12 residues. CDR1 MDHEN and CDR2 SYDVKM come from the germline V gene. Trimming stripped 8 bases from V and 4 bases from J, with 11 bases between. The CDR3 DNA sequence: TGTGCCAGCGGAATACAGGGCTATGGCTACACCTTC. Protein product: CASGIQGYGYTF.

In this sample, this clone turned up a few times. This chain links TRBV4-2 with TRBJ2-1, with 10 bases identical to TRBD1. Germline V lookup: CDR1 LGHNA, CDR2 YNFKEQ. V gave up 1 base and J gave up 10 bases; unmatched junction bases: 10. The CDR3 totals 16 residues. The CDR3: CASSQVHGETGGEQFF. The CDR3 DNA sequence: TGTGCCAGCAGCCAAGTACACGGGGAGACAGGGGGCGAGCAGTTCTTC.